The 22 T cell receptor beta chains below all came from one sample that was sequenced in a study of control samples from healthy donors and cancer patients. Sequencing used immunoSEQ multiplex PCR; TCRdb keeps in-frame clones, though not all of them. The sample comprises about 65,000 clones, roughly nine tenths of which are singletons, and 1% to 1.5% rests with the top ten. The sample was PBMCs. These receptors were obtained from a woman between 45 and 65 years old with colorectal cancer.

The V call is TRBV3-1 (or the pseudogene TRBV3-2), the J call TRBJ2-2; 9 bases are shared with TRBD2. The V segment lost 0 bases and the J segment 3 bases; nucleotides outside the gene matches: 23. CDR1 and CDR2 from the germline V gene are LGHDT and YNNKEL (reference sequence). CDR3 length equals 23 residues. CDR3 sequence: CASSQDPGGRTSEGFRDTGELFF. CDR3 nucleotide sequence: TGTGCCAGCAGCCAAGATCCGGGTGGTAGGACTAGCGAGGGGTTCAGAGACACCGGGGAGCTGTTTTTT.

CDR3 sequence (DNA): TGTGCCAGCAGCCAAGATTTGTCGGGTTTCTCTGGGGCCAACGTCCTGACTTTC. Translation: CASSQDLSGFSGANVLTF. The chain uses TRBV14 and TRBJ2-6, with D unclear. This CDR3 region has 18 residues. The V end lost 0 bases, the J end lost 0 bases, and 12 bases lay between the germline ends. Germline loops: CDR1 SGHDN, CDR2 FVKESK.

The chain couples TRBV4-1 to TRBJ2-1; 8 bases are a match to TRBD2. This CDR3 spans 15 amino acids. CDR1 and CDR2 (germline): MGHRA, YSYEKL. J lost 0 bases, V lost 4 bases, and 2 bases had no gene match. CDR3: CASSPSGSSYNEQFF. DNA of the CDR3: TGCGCCAGCAGCCCCAGCGGGAGCTCCTACAATGAGCAGTTCTTC.

The chain combines TRBV28 with TRBJ1-5; D gene uncertain. V was trimmed by 3 bases and J by 3 bases, leaving 6 bases between them. The CDR3 is 13 amino acids. Germline CDR1 is MDHEN and CDR2 is SYDVKM. The CDR3 DNA follows: TGTGCCAGCAGTTTTGGAATCAATCAGCCCCAGCATTTT. Its protein product is CASSFGINQPQHF. Full variable domain (outside the CDR3, taken from reference TRBV28 and TRBJ1-5): DVKVTQSSRYLVKRTGEKVFLECVQDMDHENMFWYRQDPGLGLRLIYFSYDVKMKEKGDIPEGYSVSREKKERFSLILESASTNQTSMYLCASSFGINQPQHFGDGTRLSIL.

The rearrangement links TRBV30 to TRBJ1-1, with D possibly being TRBD1 (5 bases). The CDR3 is 13 amino acids. Deletions cut 2 bases from V and 1 base from J, with 8 bases between. Germline CDR1 is GTSNPN and CDR2 is SVGIG (reference sequence). The DNA for the CDR3 is TGTGCCTGGAGTTCGGGGCCGAACACTGAAGCTTTCTTT. Translation: CAWSSGPNTEAFF.

This chain connects TRBV12-5 to TRBJ2-5, with D hard to call. CDR1 is LGHNT, CDR2 FRNRAP, per germline. The CDR3 contains 14 residues. Trimming took off 7 bases at V and 5 bases at J, with 17 bases between the two ends. Here the CDR3 DNA reads TGTGCTAGTGCCTCCAACCGGGTTTTGGAGACCCAGTACTTC. This codes for CASASNRVLETQYF.

The genes are TRBV29-1 and TRBJ1-1; D is undetermined. Germline-derived CDR1 and CDR2 are SQVTM and ANQGSEA. Trimming cost V 1 base and J 5 bases, with 8 bases left between them. This CDR3 is 12 amino acids long. CDR3 in amino acids: CSVEGWATEAFF. The CDR3 DNA sequence: TGCAGCGTTGAAGGGTGGGCAACTGAAGCTTTCTTT. The full variable domain, rest sourced from reference TRBV29-1 and TRBJ1-1, is SAVISQKPSRDICQRGTSLTIQCQVDSQVTMMFWYRQQPGQSLTLIATANQGSEATYESGFVIDKFPISRPNLTFSTLTVSNMSPEDSSIYLCSVEGWATEAFFGQGTRLTVV.

As concerns this clone: Within the sample, other DNA sequences also encode this same CDR3. The chain has TRBV19 and TRBJ1-6; D not certain. CDR3 length: 13 amino acids. V was clipped by 3 bases and J by 7 bases, with 7 bases between them. CDR1 is LNHDA, CDR2 SQIVND, per germline (reference sequence). The CDR3 loop reads CASSIGPNSPLHF. The CDR3 nucleotides read TGTGCCAGTAGTATTGGCCCCAATTCACCCCTCCACTTT.

Written as DNA, the CDR3 is TGCAGCGCCCGGGAGGCGGCGGATGAGCAGTTCTTC. Its translation: CSAREAADEQFF. V is TRBV29-1 and J is TRBJ2-1, with 7 bases matching TRBD2. Germline assignment: CDR1 SQVTM and CDR2 ANQGSEA. The CDR3 is made up of 12 amino acids. Trimming cost V 7 bases and J 8 bases; bases outside gene matches: 8.

This rearrangement joins TRBV7-3 to TRBJ2-3; D is uncertain. The V gene's germline CDR1 is SGHTA and CDR2 FQGTGA. CDR3 length: 16 residues. V lost 3 bases and J 1 base, leaving 14 bases between the germline ends. The DNA of the CDR3 is TGTGCCAGCAGCTTGGATAACTCGACGGGCACAGATACGCAGTATTTT. This gives the protein CASSLDNSTGTDTQYF.

The chain joins TRBV10-3 to TRBJ2-7; 12 positions agree with TRBD2. The CDR3 runs to 14 residues. CDR1 and CDR2 from the germline V gene are ENHRY and SYGVKD. V lost 6 bases, J lost 2 bases, and 2 bases stayed unmatched. The CDR3 region has the DNA TGTGCCATCAGGACTAGCGGGGGTACCTACGAGCAGTACTTC. It yields the protein CAIRTSGGTYEQYF.

The rearrangement uses TRBV6-2 or TRBV6-3 and TRBJ2-7, with 9 bases that match TRBD1. This CDR3 contains 16 residues. Germline V gene data show CDR1 as MNHEY and CDR2 as SVGEGT. V lost 5 bases and J lost 0; bases outside the gene matches: 8. CDR3 amino acids: CASSRRTGALSYEQYF. The CDR3 bases are TGTGCCAGCAGTCGGAGGACAGGGGCCCTCTCCTACGAGCAGTACTTC.

CDR3 region: CASGFPRSGTSTDTQYF. The CDR3 nucleotides are TGTGCTAGTGGTTTTCCCCGTAGCGGTACTAGCACAGATACGCAGTATTTT. The chain employs TRBV12-5 and TRBJ2-3; D might be TRBD2 (6 bases). The CDR3 sequence is 17 residues long. The V end lost 3 bases, the J end lost 0 bases, and 16 bases lay between the germline ends. CDR1 is LGHNT and CDR2 is FRNRAP in the germline V gene.

V and J are TRBV29-1 and TRBJ1-1, with a tentative D call TRBD1 (6 bases). The length of the CDR3 is 12 residues. Trimming removed 5 bases from V and 1 base from J, with 8 bases in between. Germline-derived CDR1 and CDR2 are SQVTM and ANQGSEA. The CDR3: CSVCRGNTEAFF. The CDR3 DNA sequence: TGCAGCGTTTGCAGGGGGAACACTGAAGCTTTCTTT.

The V and J genes are TRBV5-1 and TRBJ2-3; 13 bases agree with TRBD2. V dropped 0 bases and J dropped 3; count of bases not matched to a gene: 7. This CDR3 region has 18 residues. Germline V gene data show CDR1 as SGHRS and CDR2 as YFSETQ. The CDR3 region is CASSLGGGTSGVTDTQYF. Written as DNA, the CDR3 is TGCGCCAGCAGCTTGGGCGGGGGGACTAGCGGGGTAACAGATACGCAGTATTTT.

The V call is TRBV6-6, the J call TRBJ2-4, with 7 bases that match TRBD1. This CDR3 region has 15 residues. Germline lookup yields CDR1 MNHNY and CDR2 SVGAGI (reference sequence). V shed 5 bases, J shed 8 bases, and the junction held 12 bases outside the gene matches. The CDR3 region has the DNA TGTGCCAGCAGTCCAAACAGGGGTATGAAGGACATTCAGTACTTC. Encoded protein: CASSPNRGMKDIQYF.

The chain recombines TRBV10-3 with TRBJ2-1, with D possibly being TRBD1 (7 bases). The germline gives CDR1 ENHRY, CDR2 SYGVKD. Trimming removed 4 bases at V and 5 bases at J, with 15 bases between. The CDR3 contains 15 residues. The CDR3 DNA reads as TGTGCCATCAGTGGCGGGACAGAACCTGACAATGAGCAGTTCTTC. It is translated as CAISGGTEPDNEQFF.

Worth noting for this clone: The same CDR3 arises from other DNA sequences in this sample as well. Here the CDR3 DNA reads TGTGCCTGGAGTGTAGGTGGCTATGGCTACACCTTC. It translates to CAWSVGGYGYTF. This chain joins TRBV30 and TRBJ1-2, with D uncertain. The CDR3 totals 12 residues. Germline V gene lookup returns CDR1 GTSNPN and CDR2 SVGIG (reference sequence). Trimming removed 0 bases at V and 4 bases at J, with 6 bases between. Together with reference TRBV30 and TRBJ1-2, the CDR3 gives the full variable domain: SQTIHQWPATLVQPVGSPLSLECTVEGTSNPNLYWYRQAAGRGLQLLFYSVGIGQISSEVPQNLSASRPQDRQFILSSKKLLLSDSGFYLCAWSVGGYGYTFGSGTRLTVV.

The chain links TRBV29-1 to TRBJ2-3, with TRBD2 identical over 8 bases. CDR1 and CDR2 (germline): SQVTM, ANQGSEA. Unmatched junction bases numbered 4, after V lost 2 bases and J lost 6 bases. The CDR3 consists of 13 residues. The CDR3 region has the DNA TGCAGCGTTGAAAGCGGGAGACGGGATACGCAGTATTTT. Its translation is CSVESGRRDTQYF.

This chain connects TRBV7-9 to TRBJ1-2, with no clear D. The CDR3 length is 12 residues. Per germline, CDR1 SEHNR and CDR2 FQNEAQ (reference sequence). V gave up 3 bases and J gave up 8 bases, with 10 bases separating them. CDR3 nucleotides: TGTGCCAGCAGCTTCGAAGCCGGGGGCTACACCTTC. The encoded protein is CASSFEAGGYTF.

V usage is TRBV4-2 and J usage is TRBJ2-1; TRBD2 aligns across 8 bases. CDR3 length equals 14 residues. Trimming at V came to 4 bases and at J to 8 bases, leaving 7 bases not matched to a gene. CDR1 and CDR2 (germline): LGHNA, YNFKEQ. The CDR3 DNA sequence: TGTGCCAGCAGCCTTACGAGCGGGAGCGATGAGCAGTTCTTC. It translates to CASSLTSGSDEQFF.

The chain couples TRBV19 to TRBJ1-1, with a possible D match to TRBD1 (6 bases). This CDR3 has 14 amino acids. The germline gives CDR1 LNHDA, CDR2 SQIVND (reference sequence). V was trimmed by 8 bases and J by 11 bases, leaving 24 bases between them. This CDR3 reads CASRSYGGAARAFF. CDR3 nucleotide sequence: TGTGCCAGTCGGAGTTACGGGGGCGCGGCTCGCGCTTTCTTT.